Reported below is one T cell receptor (beta chain). Its matching antigen is unknown. Random hexamers were used to reverse transcribe an amount of roughly 0.5 to 1 ug RNA. Amplification of TCR beta CDR3 was carried out by immunoSEQ multiplex PCR, which covered 54 Vbeta and 13 Jbeta segments. TCRdb redid the calling of the immunoSEQ multiplex PCR reads with MiXCR, one entry per CDR3 protein. The table includes 95,000 to 150,000 distinct CDR3 sequences, over 90% detected once. The data derive from a study of CD8 T cells in Susac syndrome. Study-level findings and limits: Susac-specific public clones in total CD8+ repertoires numbered some 16; in CD8+ TEMRA repertoires, they numbered roughly 5.

TEMRA cells were enriched by FACS, and CD4+ and CD8+ T cells were negatively isolated. This CDR3 is built from 17 residues. Trimming cost V 5 bases and J 5 bases; bases outside gene matches: 14. Germline assignment: CDR1 MNHEY and CDR2 SMNVEV (reference sequence). Sequencing was performed on CD8+ T cells from PBMCs. This rearrangement joins TRBV27 to TRBJ2-3; the match to TRBD2 covers 9 bases. The sequence derives from a human donor with Susac syndrome. The CDR3 DNA sequence: TGTGCCAGCAGTCCCCTACGGGCGGGGGGGCCAGTAGATACGCAGTATTTT. Its protein is CASSPLRAGGPVDTQYF.